One sample yielded the 20 T cell receptor beta chains listed below, sequenced in a study of blood T cell repertoires in COVID-19 (dated by TCRdb to the early 2020s). Receptors were amplified or captured by the immunoSEQ multiplex PCR assay. The source is immuneACCESS, and TCRdb retained only in-frame sequences with V and J called. Part of the clones is not carried over; for the studies checked, unresolved V genes explain less than half of this, and the remainder is unexplained. For this sample the table gives about 140,000 clones, of which approximately 86% were detected only once. The ten largest clones add up to roughly 1.9% of the sample. The specimen was peripheral blood. Receptor source: a man in his 70s with acute or convalescent COVID-19.

This sequence joins TRBV7-2 and TRBJ2-5; D is possibly TRBD2 (6 bases). From germline, CDR1 is SGHTA and CDR2 FQGNSA. V was trimmed by 1 base and J by 5 bases, leaving 14 bases between them. The CDR3 extends over 15 amino acids. This CDR3 is CASSLVEGLWETQYF. CDR3 DNA: TGTGCCAGCAGCTTAGTGGAGGGTTTATGGGAGACCCAGTACTTC.

The chain links TRBV6-6 to TRBJ2-5; D may be TRBD1 (5 bases). The CDR3 spans 14 residues. In germline, CDR1 is MNHNY, CDR2 SVGAGI (reference sequence). V was cut by 0 bases and J by 4 bases, with 9 bases left in between. The DNA of the CDR3 is TGTGCCAGCAGTTACTCAGACAGACGAGAGACCCAGTACTTC. It translates to CASSYSDRRETQYF.

This clone was picked up a small number of times. The V gene is TRBV5-1, the J gene TRBJ1-1; TRBD1 is a possible D gene (6 bases). CDR3 length: 14 residues. Germline values: CDR1 SGHRS, CDR2 YFSETQ. V was clipped by 4 bases and J by 1 base, with 11 bases between them. The CDR3 loop is CASSPGTQNTEAFF. The CDR3 DNA sequence: TGCGCCAGCAGCCCCGGGACACAGAACACTGAAGCTTTCTTT.

The V call is TRBV10-3, the J call TRBJ1-6; 7 bases agree with TRBD1. The V gene end was trimmed by 1 base and the J gene end by 10 bases; junction bases not matched to a gene: 7. The germline V gene encodes CDR1 ENHRY and CDR2 SYGVKD. The CDR3 is 15 residues long. The CDR3 region is CAISELRGPESPLHF. The CDR3 DNA is TGTGCCATCAGTGAGTTGAGGGGGCCGGAATCACCCCTCCACTTT.

V gene TRBV25-1 combines with J gene TRBJ2-1; a weak D match, TRBD1 (5 bases). V lost 8 bases and J lost 0, with 17 bases in between. CDR1 and CDR2 from the germline V gene are MGHDK and SYGVNS. The CDR3 contains 16 residues. CDR3 region: CASVSGSSSSYNEQFF. The CDR3 DNA reads as TGTGCCAGCGTTTCAGGGTCGTCTAGCTCCTACAATGAGCAGTTCTTC.

The V and J genes are TRBV2 and TRBJ2-7; possible D gene TRBD1, 6 bases. Deletions cut 3 bases from V and 0 bases from J, with 12 bases between. There are 15 residues in the CDR3. The germline gives CDR1 SNHLY, CDR2 FYNNEI. The chain's CDR3 is CASSDRGRDSYEQYF. The DNA for the CDR3 is TGTGCCAGCAGTGACAGGGGAAGAGACTCCTACGAGCAGTACTTC.

The chain recombines TRBV19 with TRBJ2-1; D gene uncertain. Germline CDR1 and CDR2: LNHDA and SQIVND (reference sequence). There are 11 residues in the CDR3. Trimming left V 7 bases short and J 4 bases short, with 5 bases between. CDR3 DNA sequence: TGTGCCAGTACCAGGTACAATGAGCAGTTCTTC. Its protein product is CASTRYNEQFF. Full variable domain (missing parts from reference TRBV19 and TRBJ2-1): DGGITQSPKYLFRKEGQNVTLSCEQNLNHDAMYWYRQDPGQGLRLIYYSQIVNDFQKGDIAEGYSVSREKKESFPLTVTSAQKNPTAFYLCASTRYNEQFFGPGTRLTVL.

The chain recombines TRBV28 with TRBJ2-7; TRBD2 agrees at 13 bases. Losses at the gene ends were 5 bases for V and 13 bases for J; bases not matched to a gene: 8. The CDR3 totals 13 residues. Germline CDR1 MDHEN, CDR2 SYDVKM. In DNA, the CDR3 is TGTGCCAGCAGTACGCCGGGACTAGCGGGGCGCTACTTC. Translated: CASSTPGLAGRYF.

A few counts support this clone. The rearrangement joins TRBV6-6 to TRBJ1-2, with 12 nucleotides matching TRBD1. Germline CDR1 and CDR2: MNHNY and SVGAGI (reference sequence). The CDR3 has 15 amino acids. V was clipped by 4 bases and J by 8 bases; unmatched bases: 8. The CDR3 sequence is CASSSPGQGAEGYTF. In DNA form, the CDR3 reads TGTGCCAGCAGTTCCCCGGGACAGGGGGCGGAAGGCTACACCTTC.

The gene calls are TRBV6-2 or TRBV6-3 and TRBJ1-2; 8 nucleotides align to TRBD1. Germline CDR1 is MNHEY and CDR2 is SVGEGT. The CDR3 sequence is 16 residues long. The V segment lost 2 bases and the J segment 6 bases; nucleotides outside the gene matches: 11. The CDR3 protein is CASSYAEDRAMHGYTF. DNA for the CDR3: TGTGCCAGCAGTTACGCCGAGGACAGGGCCATGCATGGCTACACCTTC.

The J gene is TRBJ2-7, the V gene TRBV30; D uncertain. V was trimmed by 0 bases and J by 3 bases, leaving 12 bases between them. Per the germline V gene, CDR1 is GTSNPN and CDR2 is SVGIG (reference sequence). The CDR3 extends over 14 amino acids. The CDR3 bases are TGTGCCTGGAGTGTACTGGGCAGAAACTACGAGCAGTACTTC. Translating gives CAWSVLGRNYEQYF.

The chain uses TRBV7-2 and TRBJ2-7, with 12 bases fitting TRBD1. The J segment lost 4 bases and the V segment lost 1 base, leaving 5 bases of the junction unmatched. The CDR3 has 16 residues. The germline CDR1 and CDR2 sequences are SGHTA and FQGNSA. DNA for the CDR3: TGTGCCAGCAGCTTAGGCGGGACAGGGGGCAAGTACGAGCAGTACTTC. Translated, it gives CASSLGGTGGKYEQYF.

The chain carries TRBV10-3 and TRBJ2-7; D is perhaps TRBD2 (6 bases). There are 15 residues in the CDR3. CDR1 is ENHRY and CDR2 is SYGVKD in the germline V gene. The V end was cut by 3 bases, the J end by 7 bases, with 19 bases between. CDR3 amino acids: CAISDGGIGDGEQYF. The CDR3 nucleotides are TGTGCCATCAGTGATGGAGGGATAGGCGACGGGGAGCAGTACTTC.

This chain uses TRBV19 with TRBJ2-7; 9 bases are a match to TRBD1. The germline V gene has CDR1 LNHDA and CDR2 SQIVND (reference sequence). This CDR3 region has 14 residues. The V and J ends lost 6 bases and 5 bases, in that order; junction bases with no gene match: 8. CDR3 DNA sequence: TGTGCCAGTAGATCGGACAGGGGTCAAGACGAGCAGTACTTC. It translates to CASRSDRGQDEQYF.

This clone was seen a single time. J is TRBJ1-2 and V is TRBV5-4; 9 bases map to TRBD1. The CDR3 has 16 amino acids. After removal of 4 bases from V and 4 bases from J, the junction contained 11 bases not matched to a gene. Per the germline V gene, CDR1 is SGHNT and CDR2 is YYREEE (reference sequence). The CDR3 spells CASSRPQDRGFYGYTF. Written as DNA, the CDR3 is TGTGCCAGCAGCCGTCCCCAGGACAGGGGCTTCTATGGCTACACCTTC.

The gene calls are TRBV24-1 and TRBJ2-7; the D gene is possibly TRBD1 (6 bases). In germline, CDR1 is KGHDR, CDR2 SFDVKD. The CDR3 has 12 residues. V lost 2 bases to trimming and J lost 5 bases, with 6 bases between them. The CDR3 region has the DNA TGTGCCACCAGTGATTACAGGGACGAGCAGTACTTC. This codes for CATSDYRDEQYF.

This clone was observed a single time. The DNA for the CDR3 is TGTGCCACCGGCGGACAGCAGGATTCACCCCTCCACTTT. It specifies CATGGQQDSPLHF. V usage is TRBV11-2 and J usage is TRBJ1-6; a weak D match, TRBD1 (6 bases). V was cut by 10 bases and J by 8 bases, with 15 bases left in between. Looked up from germline, CDR1 is SGHAT and CDR2 is FQNNGV. The CDR3 totals 13 residues.

CDR3 DNA sequence: TGTGCCAGCAGTTACTTGCGGAACACTGAAGCTTTCTTT. It translates to CASSYLRNTEAFF. The chain recombines TRBV6-9 with TRBJ1-1; no clear D gene. The length of the CDR3 is 13 residues. CDR1 and CDR2 (germline): MNHGY, SVAAGI. V dropped 3 bases and J dropped 1 base, with 6 bases sitting between them.

The chain is built from TRBV2 and TRBJ2-7, with 7 nucleotides matching TRBD2. The V gene end was trimmed by 5 bases and the J gene end by 3 bases; junction bases not matched to a gene: 19. From germline, CDR1 is SNHLY and CDR2 FYNNEI. This CDR3 is 18 amino acids long. As DNA, the CDR3 is TGTGCCAGCAGTAAGGAGATGGGGGGGAAGTCGTTTTACTACGAGCAGTACTTC. It encodes CASSKEMGGKSFYYEQYF.

The chain recombines TRBV5-6 with TRBJ2-3; TRBD2 matches 8 bases. CDR3 length equals 16 residues. With V trimmed by 4 bases and J by 0 bases, 7 bases remained unmatched. CDR1 and CDR2 (germline): SGHDT, YYEEEE. The CDR3 reads CASSPSGYASTDTQYF. CDR3 coding DNA: TGTGCCAGCAGCCCTAGCGGGTACGCTAGCACAGATACGCAGTATTTT. Looking up the rest from reference TRBV5-6 and TRBJ2-3 gives the full variable domain: DAGVTQSPTHLIKTRGQQVTLRCSPKSGHDTVSWYQQALGQGPQFIFQYYEEEERQRGNFPDRFSGHQFPNYSSELNVNALLLGDSALYLCASSPSGYASTDTQYFGPGTRLTVL.